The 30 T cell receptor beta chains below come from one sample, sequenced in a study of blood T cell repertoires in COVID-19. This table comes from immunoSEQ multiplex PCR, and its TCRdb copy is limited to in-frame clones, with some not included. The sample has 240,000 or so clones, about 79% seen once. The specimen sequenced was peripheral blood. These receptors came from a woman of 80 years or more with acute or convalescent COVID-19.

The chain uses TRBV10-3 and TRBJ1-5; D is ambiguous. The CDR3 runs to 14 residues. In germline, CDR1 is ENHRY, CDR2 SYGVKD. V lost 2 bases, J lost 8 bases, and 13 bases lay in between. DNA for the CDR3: TGTGCCATCAGTGAGGGGCGGGCCGGGGAGCCCCAGCATTTT. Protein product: CAISEGRAGEPQHF.

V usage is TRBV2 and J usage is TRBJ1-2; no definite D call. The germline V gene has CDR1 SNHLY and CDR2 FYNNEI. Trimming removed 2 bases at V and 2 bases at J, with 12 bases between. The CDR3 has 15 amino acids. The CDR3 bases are TGTGCCAGCAGTGAATCCCCGTCTCTAAACTATGGCTACACCTTC. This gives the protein CASSESPSLNYGYTF.

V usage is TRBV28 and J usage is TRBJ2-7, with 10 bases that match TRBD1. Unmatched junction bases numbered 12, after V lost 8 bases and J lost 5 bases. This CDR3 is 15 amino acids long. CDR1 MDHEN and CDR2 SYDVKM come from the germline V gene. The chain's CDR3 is CASRRGGQGIHEQYF. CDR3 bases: TGTGCCAGCCGCAGAGGGGGACAGGGGATCCACGAGCAGTACTTC.

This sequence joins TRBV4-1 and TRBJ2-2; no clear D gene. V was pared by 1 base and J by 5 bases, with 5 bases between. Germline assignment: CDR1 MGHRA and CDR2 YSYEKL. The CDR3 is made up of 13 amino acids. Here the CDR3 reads CASSQVPTGELFF. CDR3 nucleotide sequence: TGCGCCAGCAGCCAAGTTCCAACCGGGGAGCTGTTTTTT.

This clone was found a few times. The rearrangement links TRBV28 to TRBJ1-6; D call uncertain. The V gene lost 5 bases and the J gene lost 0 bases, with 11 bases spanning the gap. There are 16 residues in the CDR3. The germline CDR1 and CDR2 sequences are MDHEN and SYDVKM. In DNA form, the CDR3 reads TGTGCCAGCAGTCCCTTAGATAGCTCCTATAATTCACCCCTCCACTTT. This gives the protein CASSPLDSSYNSPLHF.

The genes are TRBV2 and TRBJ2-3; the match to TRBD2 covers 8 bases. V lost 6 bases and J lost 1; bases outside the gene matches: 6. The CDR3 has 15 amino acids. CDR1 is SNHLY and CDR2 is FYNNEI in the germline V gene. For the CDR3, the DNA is TGTGCCAGCAGAGCCACTAGCGGCGGCACAGATACGCAGTATTTT. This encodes CASRATSGGTDTQYF.

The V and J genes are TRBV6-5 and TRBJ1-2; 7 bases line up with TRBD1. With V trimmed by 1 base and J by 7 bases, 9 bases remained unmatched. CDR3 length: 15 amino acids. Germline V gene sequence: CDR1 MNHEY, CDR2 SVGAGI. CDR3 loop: CASSYLGQGGGGYTF. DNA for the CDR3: TGTGCCAGCAGTTACTTGGGGCAGGGGGGAGGTGGCTACACCTTC.

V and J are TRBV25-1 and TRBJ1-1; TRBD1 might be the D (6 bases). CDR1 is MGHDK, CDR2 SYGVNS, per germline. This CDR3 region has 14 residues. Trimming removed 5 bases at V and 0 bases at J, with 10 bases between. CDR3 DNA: TGTGCCAGCAGTCTGGACAGATTGAACACTGAAGCTTTCTTT. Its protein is CASSLDRLNTEAFF. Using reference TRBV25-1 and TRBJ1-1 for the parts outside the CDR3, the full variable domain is EADIYQTPRYLVIGTGKKITLECSQTMGHDKMYWYQQDPGMELHLIHYSYGVNSTEKGDLSSESTVSRIRTEHFPLTLESARPSHTSQYLCASSLDRLNTEAFFGQGTRLTVV.

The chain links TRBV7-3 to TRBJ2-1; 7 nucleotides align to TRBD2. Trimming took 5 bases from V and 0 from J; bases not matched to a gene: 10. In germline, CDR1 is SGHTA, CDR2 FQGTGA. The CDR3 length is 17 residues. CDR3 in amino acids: CASSLAPPGGSYNEQFF. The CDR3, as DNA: TGTGCCAGCAGCCTAGCCCCACCGGGAGGCTCCTACAATGAGCAGTTCTTC.

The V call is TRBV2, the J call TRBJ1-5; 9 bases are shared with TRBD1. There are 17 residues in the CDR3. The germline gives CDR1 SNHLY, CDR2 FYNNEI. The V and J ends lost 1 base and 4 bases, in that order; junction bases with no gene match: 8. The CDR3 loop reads CASSEGDRVRQNQPQHF. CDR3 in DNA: TGTGCCAGCAGTGAAGGGGACAGGGTACGCCAGAATCAGCCCCAGCATTTT.

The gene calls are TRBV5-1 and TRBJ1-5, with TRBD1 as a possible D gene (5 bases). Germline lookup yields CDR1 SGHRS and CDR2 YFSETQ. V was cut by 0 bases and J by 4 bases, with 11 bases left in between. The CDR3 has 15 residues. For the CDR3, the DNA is TGCGCCAGCAGCTTGGAGGCGTCAGGGAATCAGCCCCAGCATTTT. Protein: CASSLEASGNQPQHF.

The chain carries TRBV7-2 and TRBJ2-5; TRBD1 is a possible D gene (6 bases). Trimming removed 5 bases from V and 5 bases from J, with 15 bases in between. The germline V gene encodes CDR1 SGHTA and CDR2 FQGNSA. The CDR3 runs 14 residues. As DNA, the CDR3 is TGTGCCAGCAGCCGCAGAGGGGGTGGGGAGACCCAGTACTTC. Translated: CASSRRGGGETQYF.

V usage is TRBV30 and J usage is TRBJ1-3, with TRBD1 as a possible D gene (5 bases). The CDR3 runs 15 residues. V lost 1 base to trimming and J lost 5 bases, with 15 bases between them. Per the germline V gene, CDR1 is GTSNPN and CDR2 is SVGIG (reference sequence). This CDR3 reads CAWSAGTPVRNTIYF. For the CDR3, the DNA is TGTGCCTGGAGTGCCGGGACTCCGGTTAGAAACACCATATATTTT.

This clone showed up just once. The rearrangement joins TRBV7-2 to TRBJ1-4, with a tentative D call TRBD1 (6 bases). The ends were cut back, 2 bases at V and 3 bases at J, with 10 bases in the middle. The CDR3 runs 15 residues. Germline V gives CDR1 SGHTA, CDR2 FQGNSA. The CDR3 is CASSLTGPANEKLFF. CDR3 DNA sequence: TGTGCCAGCAGCTTAACAGGGCCGGCTAATGAAAAACTGTTTTTT.

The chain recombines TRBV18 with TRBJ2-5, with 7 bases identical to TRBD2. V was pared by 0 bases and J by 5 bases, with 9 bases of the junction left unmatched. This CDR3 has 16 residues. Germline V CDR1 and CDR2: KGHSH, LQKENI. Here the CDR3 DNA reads TGTGCCAGCTCACCACCGACGGGAGGCTCAGTGGAGACCCAGTACTTC. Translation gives CASSPPTGGSVETQYF.

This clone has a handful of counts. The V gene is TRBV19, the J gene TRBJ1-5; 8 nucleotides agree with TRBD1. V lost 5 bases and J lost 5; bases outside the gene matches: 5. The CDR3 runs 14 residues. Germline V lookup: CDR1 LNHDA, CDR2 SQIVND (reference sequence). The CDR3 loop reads CASSRGQGYQPQHF. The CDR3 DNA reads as TGTGCCAGTAGTCGAGGACAGGGTTATCAGCCCCAGCATTTT.

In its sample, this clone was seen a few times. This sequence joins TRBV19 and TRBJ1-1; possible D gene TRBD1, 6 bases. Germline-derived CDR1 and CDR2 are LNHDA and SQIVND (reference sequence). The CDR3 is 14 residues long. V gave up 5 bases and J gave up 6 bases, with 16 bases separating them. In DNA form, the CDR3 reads TGTGCCAGTAGTGAGGGCAGGGGTCTCTCTGAAGCTTTCTTT. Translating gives CASSEGRGLSEAFF.

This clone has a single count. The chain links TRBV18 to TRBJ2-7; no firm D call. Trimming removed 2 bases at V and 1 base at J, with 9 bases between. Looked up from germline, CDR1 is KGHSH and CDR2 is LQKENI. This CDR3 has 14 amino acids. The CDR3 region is CASSPTAGSYEQYF. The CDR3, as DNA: TGTGCCAGCTCACCAACGGCCGGGTCCTACGAGCAGTACTTC.

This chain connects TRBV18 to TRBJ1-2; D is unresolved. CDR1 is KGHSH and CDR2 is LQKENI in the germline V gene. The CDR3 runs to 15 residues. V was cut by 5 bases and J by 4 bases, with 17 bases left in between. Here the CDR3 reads CASSIAPTEAYGYTF. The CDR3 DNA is TGTGCCAGCTCAATAGCGCCAACAGAAGCCTATGGCTACACCTTC.

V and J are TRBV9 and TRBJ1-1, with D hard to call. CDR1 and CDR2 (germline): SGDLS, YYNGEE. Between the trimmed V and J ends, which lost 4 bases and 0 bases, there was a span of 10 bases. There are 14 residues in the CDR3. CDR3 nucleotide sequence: TGTGCCAGCAGCTCCGACATGGTGAACACTGAAGCTTTCTTT. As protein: CASSSDMVNTEAFF.

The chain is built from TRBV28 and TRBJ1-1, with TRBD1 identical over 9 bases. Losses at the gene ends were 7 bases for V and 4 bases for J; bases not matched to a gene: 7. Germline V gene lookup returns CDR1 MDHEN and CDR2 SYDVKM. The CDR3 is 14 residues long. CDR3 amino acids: CASTLQGAPTEAFF. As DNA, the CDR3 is TGTGCCAGCACCTTACAGGGGGCGCCCACTGAAGCTTTCTTT.

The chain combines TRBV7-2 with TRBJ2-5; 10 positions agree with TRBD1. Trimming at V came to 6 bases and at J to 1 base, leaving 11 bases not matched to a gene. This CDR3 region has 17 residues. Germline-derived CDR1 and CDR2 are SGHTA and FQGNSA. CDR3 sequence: CASSRRTGQGFQETQYF. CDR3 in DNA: TGTGCCAGCAGTCGACGGACGGGACAGGGGTTCCAAGAGACCCAGTACTTC.

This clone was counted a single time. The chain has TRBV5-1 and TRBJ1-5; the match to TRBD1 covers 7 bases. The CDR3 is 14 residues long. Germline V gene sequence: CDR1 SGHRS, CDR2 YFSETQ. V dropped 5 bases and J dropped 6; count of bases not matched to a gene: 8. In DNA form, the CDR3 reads TGCGCCAGCAGACCGGAGGGGGCGGGTCAGCCCCAGCATTTT. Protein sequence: CASRPEGAGQPQHF.

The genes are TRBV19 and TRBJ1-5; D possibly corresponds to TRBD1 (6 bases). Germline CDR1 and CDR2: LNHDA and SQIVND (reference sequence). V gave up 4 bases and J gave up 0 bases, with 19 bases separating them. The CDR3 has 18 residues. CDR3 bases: TGTGCCAGTAGTACCCCGGCAGGGGACATCTATAGCAATCAGCCCCAGCATTTT. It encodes CASSTPAGDIYSNQPQHF.

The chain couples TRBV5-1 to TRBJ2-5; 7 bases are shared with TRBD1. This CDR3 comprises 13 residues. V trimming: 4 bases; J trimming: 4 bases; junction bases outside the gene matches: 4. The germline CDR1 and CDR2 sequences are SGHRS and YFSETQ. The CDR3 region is CASSPTGPETQYF. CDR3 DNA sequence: TGCGCCAGCAGCCCGACAGGGCCAGAGACCCAGTACTTC.

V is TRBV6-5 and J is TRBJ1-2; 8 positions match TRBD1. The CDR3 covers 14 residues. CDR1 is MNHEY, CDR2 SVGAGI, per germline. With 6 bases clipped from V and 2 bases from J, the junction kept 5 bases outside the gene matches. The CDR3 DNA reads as TGTGCCAGCAGCCGACAGGGGACGAACTATGGCTACACCTTC. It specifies CASSRQGTNYGYTF.

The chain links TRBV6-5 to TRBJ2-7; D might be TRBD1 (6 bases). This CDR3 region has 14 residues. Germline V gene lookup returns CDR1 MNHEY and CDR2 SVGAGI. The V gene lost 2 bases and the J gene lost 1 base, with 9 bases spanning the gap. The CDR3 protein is CASSYRDTSYEQYF. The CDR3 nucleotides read TGTGCCAGCAGTTACCGGGACACTTCCTACGAGCAGTACTTC.

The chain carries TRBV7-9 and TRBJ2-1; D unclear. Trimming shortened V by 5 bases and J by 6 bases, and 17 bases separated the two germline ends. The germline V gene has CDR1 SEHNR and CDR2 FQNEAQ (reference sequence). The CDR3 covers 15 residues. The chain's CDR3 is CASSHTGLGSNEQFF. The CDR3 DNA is TGTGCCAGCAGCCATACGGGTCTTGGAAGCAATGAGCAGTTCTTC.

The CDR3 region has the DNA TGTGCCAGCAGTGACAGGACAGGAATGAACACTGAAGCTTTCTTT. It yields the protein CASSDRTGMNTEAFF. V gene TRBV25-1 combines with J gene TRBJ1-1; 7 nucleotides align to TRBD1. The CDR3 loop spans 15 amino acids. The germline V gene has CDR1 MGHDK and CDR2 SYGVNS. The J segment lost 0 bases and the V segment lost 3 bases, leaving 4 bases of the junction unmatched.

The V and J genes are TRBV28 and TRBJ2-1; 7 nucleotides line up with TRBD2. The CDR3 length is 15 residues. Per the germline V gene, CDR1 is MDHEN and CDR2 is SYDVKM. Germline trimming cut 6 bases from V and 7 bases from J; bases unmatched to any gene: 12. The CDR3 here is CASSHGTTNENEQFF. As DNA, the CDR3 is TGTGCCAGCAGCCACGGGACTACGAATGAAAATGAGCAGTTCTTC.